The 30 T cell receptor beta chains listed next were all sequenced from one sample in a study of beta chain features in type 1 diabetes. Study-level points and caveats: TCRB CDR3s were moderately but significantly shorter in Type 1 diabetes patients in all four CD4+ subsets.

Since all of the isolated RNA was reverse transcribed, expressed TCRB transcripts were what got sequenced. Sequencing was performed with immunoSEQ multiplex PCR; in TCRdb, only in-frame clones are kept and a portion is missing. The data show approximately 150,000 clones, less than 15% seen once. These TCRs are of unknown antigen specificity. Sample: central memory CD4+ T cells from blood. The receptors derive from a man aged 18 to 30 with type 1 diabetes.

The V and J genes are TRBV7-2 and TRBJ1-2; perhaps TRBD1 as D (6 bases). The CDR3 is made up of 13 amino acids. V lost 8 bases to trimming and J lost 3 bases, with 13 bases between them. Per germline, CDR1 SGHTA and CDR2 FQGNSA. The chain's CDR3 is CASRPRGHYGYTF. CDR3 DNA sequence: TGTGCCAGCCGCCCTCGGGGGCACTATGGCTACACCTTC. The full variable domain, in which reference TRBV7-2 and TRBJ1-2 provide the parts outside the CDR3, is GAGVSQSPSNKVTEKGKDVELRCDPISGHTALYWYRQSLGQGLEFLIYFQGNSAPDKSGLPSDRFSAERTGGSVSTLTIQRTQQEDSAVYLCASRPRGHYGYTFGSGTRLTVV.

CDR3 sequence: CASSLGSGNTEAFF. CDR3 in DNA: TGTGCCAGCAGCTTAGGTTCCGGGAACACTGAAGCTTTCTTT. The chain combines TRBV7-2 with TRBJ1-1, with unresolved D. V lost 1 base and J 1 base, leaving 7 bases between the germline ends. The germline gives CDR1 SGHTA, CDR2 FQGNSA. The CDR3 spans 14 residues.

The chain uses TRBV7-9 and TRBJ1-1, with TRBD1 as a possible D gene (5 bases). Deletions cut 0 bases from V and 13 bases from J, with 24 bases between. Germline V lookup: CDR1 SEHNR, CDR2 FQNEAQ (reference sequence). This CDR3 region has 16 residues. The CDR3 protein is CASSLAWGRSAQVVFF. CDR3 in DNA: TGTGCCAGCAGCTTAGCGTGGGGACGGAGTGCCCAAGTGGTTTTCTTT.

This sequence joins TRBV18 and TRBJ1-2, with D perhaps matching TRBD1 (5 bases). The germline gives CDR1 KGHSH, CDR2 LQKENI. Between the trimmed V and J ends, which lost 8 bases and 1 base, there was a span of 17 bases. The CDR3 has 15 residues. This CDR3 reads CASTLQEKVNYGYTF. As DNA, the CDR3 is TGTGCCAGCACCCTACAGGAGAAAGTTAACTATGGCTACACCTTC.

Concerning this clone itself: Since a much larger clone is just one base distant, this may be a read error. The chain has TRBV10-3 and TRBJ2-7, with a weak D call TRBD2 (5 bases). Germline CDR1 is ENHRY and CDR2 is SYGVKD. There are 12 residues in the CDR3. Trimming left V 10 bases short and J 2 bases short, with 12 bases between. The CDR3 region is CASGQETYEQYF. DNA for the CDR3: TGTGCCAGCGGGCAGGAGACCTACGAGCAGTACTTC.

In its sample, this clone was seen a few times. Here the CDR3 reads CASSVGGGIGNYGYTF. The CDR3 region has the DNA TGTGCCAGCAGCGTAGGAGGGGGAATTGGTAACTATGGCTACACCTTC. This chain links TRBV9 with TRBJ1-2; possibly TRBD1 for D (6 bases). The CDR3 is made up of 16 amino acids. V was clipped by 0 bases and J by 1 base, with 13 bases between them. Looked up from germline, CDR1 is SGDLS and CDR2 is YYNGEE.

This rearrangement joins TRBV9 to TRBJ2-2; D ambiguous. CDR3 length: 14 amino acids. V was pared by 0 bases and J by 2 bases, with 5 bases between. CDR1 and CDR2 (germline): SGDLS, YYNGEE. The CDR3 region is CASSVEANTGELFF. The CDR3 DNA is TGTGCCAGCAGCGTAGAGGCCAACACCGGGGAGCTGTTTTTT.

The chain joins TRBV9 to TRBJ1-2, with 7 nucleotides matching TRBD1. Germline loops: CDR1 SGDLS, CDR2 YYNGEE. V was pared by 4 bases and J by 5 bases, with 11 bases of the junction left unmatched. This CDR3 is 15 amino acids long. The CDR3 loop reads CASSPHPPGQYGYTF. The CDR3 region has the DNA TGTGCCAGCAGCCCCCATCCGCCGGGACAGTATGGCTACACCTTC.

This clone was seen a few times. The chain links TRBV30 to TRBJ1-2, with TRBD1 matching 9 bases. The V gene's germline CDR1 is GTSNPN and CDR2 SVGIG (reference sequence). Unmatched junction bases numbered 12, after V lost 0 bases and J lost 7 bases. CDR3 length: 16 amino acids. CDR3 in amino acids: CAWSVADQQGAGGYTF. The CDR3, as DNA: TGTGCCTGGAGTGTCGCCGATCAACAGGGGGCCGGTGGCTACACCTTC.

Only a few counts were recorded for this clone. This chain uses TRBV6-5 with TRBJ1-4; D is unresolved. The ends were cut back, 9 bases at V and 5 bases at J, with 10 bases in the middle. The germline V gene has CDR1 MNHEY and CDR2 SVGAGI. The CDR3 length is 12 residues. The CDR3 region has the DNA TGTGCCAGGGGGTCTGGGAATGAAAAACTGTTTTTT. It codes for CARGSGNEKLFF.

There are a few counts of this clone. The chain links TRBV18 to TRBJ2-3; 10 bases fit TRBD2. V lost 4 bases and J lost 4; bases outside the gene matches: 8. The germline gives CDR1 KGHSH, CDR2 LQKENI. The CDR3 length is 16 residues. The CDR3: CASSRIAGGSPDTQYF. In DNA form, the CDR3 reads TGTGCCAGCTCACGTATAGCGGGGGGTTCCCCAGATACGCAGTATTTT. Together with reference TRBV18 and TRBJ2-3, the CDR3 gives the full variable domain: NAGVMQNPRHLVRRRGQEARLRCSPMKGHSHVYWYRQLPEEGLKFMVYLQKENIIDESGMPKERFSAEFPKEGPSILRIQQVVRGDSAAYFCASSRIAGGSPDTQYFGPGTRLTVL.

This clone turned up a few times. This chain joins TRBV21-1 and TRBJ1-1. TRBV21-1 is marked as a pseudogene. This CDR3 is 12 amino acids long. The CDR3 coding sequence is TGTGCCAGCAGGGGATTGAACACTGAAGCTTTCTTT. Amino acid sequence: CASRGLNTEAFF.

V gene TRBV18 combines with J gene TRBJ1-4, with D maybe TRBD1 (6 bases). CDR3 length: 15 amino acids. CDR1 is KGHSH and CDR2 is LQKENI in the germline V gene. The V and J ends lost 5 bases and 3 bases respectively, with 13 bases between them. The DNA for the CDR3 is TGTGCCAGCTCATCACAGGGAGGAGCTAATGAAAAACTGTTTTTT. This encodes CASSSQGGANEKLFF. Together with reference TRBV18 and TRBJ1-4, the CDR3 gives the full variable domain: NAGVMQNPRHLVRRRGQEARLRCSPMKGHSHVYWYRQLPEEGLKFMVYLQKENIIDESGMPKERFSAEFPKEGPSILRIQQVVRGDSAAYFCASSSQGGANEKLFFGSGTQLSVL.

This clone was seen just once. This chain uses TRBV4-1 with TRBJ2-3, with a weak D call TRBD2 (5 bases). Germline values: CDR1 MGHRA, CDR2 YSYEKL. The CDR3 spans 15 residues. Trimming took 4 bases from V and 7 from J, leaving 18 bases between them. For the CDR3, the DNA is TGCGCCAGCAGCCTGCTGGACTCGAGCGCTTATACGCAGTATTTT. This sequence encodes CASSLLDSSAYTQYF.

The V and J genes are TRBV4-2 and TRBJ2-7, with D perhaps TRBD1 or TRBD2 (6 bases each). Trimming stripped 4 bases from V and 2 bases from J, with 15 bases between. CDR1 LGHNA and CDR2 YNFKEQ come from the germline V gene. The CDR3 length is 15 residues. CDR3 sequence (DNA): TGTGCCAGCAGCCCTGGGACATCGGGAGCCTACGAGCAGTACTTC. Amino acids: CASSPGTSGAYEQYF.

The gene calls are TRBV9 and TRBJ2-1, with 13 bases aligning to TRBD2. This CDR3 has 18 amino acids. Germline V gene sequence: CDR1 SGDLS, CDR2 YYNGEE. The J segment lost 0 bases and the V segment lost 0 bases, leaving 3 bases of the junction unmatched. CDR3 protein: CASSVGLAGGSSYNEQFF. CDR3 nucleotide sequence: TGTGCCAGCAGCGTAGGACTAGCGGGGGGTAGCTCCTACAATGAGCAGTTCTTC. The full variable domain, completed using reference TRBV9 and TRBJ2-1, is DSGVTQTPKHLITATGQRVTLRCSPRSGDLSVYWYQQSLDQGLQFLIQYYNGEERAKGNILERFSAQQFPDLHSELNLSSLELGDSALYFCASSVGLAGGSSYNEQFFGPGTRLTVL.

This clone was observed at least ten times. The V gene is TRBV2, the J gene TRBJ2-1; D perhaps matches TRBD2 (6 bases). Trimming cost V 4 bases and J 0 bases, with 16 bases left between them. Germline V CDR1 and CDR2: SNHLY, FYNNEI. The CDR3 is 17 amino acids. CDR3 sequence: CASSAESLASSYNEQFF. The CDR3 DNA reads as TGTGCCAGCAGTGCCGAGTCACTAGCAAGCTCCTACAATGAGCAGTTCTTC. The full variable domain, rest sourced from reference TRBV2 and TRBJ2-1, is EPEVTQTPSHQVTQMGQEVILRCVPISNHLYFYWYRQILGQKVEFLVSFYNNEISEKSEIFDDQFSVERPDGSNFTLKIRSTKLEDSAMYFCASSAESLASSYNEQFFGPGTRLTVL.

This chain links TRBV19 with TRBJ1-5; 10 bases align to TRBD1. Germline values: CDR1 LNHDA, CDR2 SQIVND (reference sequence). CDR3 length: 16 amino acids. V dropped 6 bases and J dropped 4; count of bases not matched to a gene: 9. CDR3 coding DNA: TGTGCCAGTAGCAAAGGGACAGGGGCAGGGAATCAGCCCCAGCATTTT. Its translation is CASSKGTGAGNQPQHF.

V and J are TRBV29-1 and TRBJ2-7; tentative D call: TRBD1 (6 bases). Germline loops: CDR1 SQVTM, CDR2 ANQGSEA. Between the trimmed V and J ends, which lost 6 bases and 3 bases, there was a span of 9 bases. This CDR3 is built from 11 residues. CDR3 DNA sequence: TGCAGCGTAGGGGACAACTACGAGCAGTACTTC. Its translation: CSVGDNYEQYF.

This clone was recorded a few times. The chain uses TRBV9 and TRBJ2-1; D is undetermined. This CDR3 comprises 15 residues. Germline V gene lookup returns CDR1 SGDLS and CDR2 YYNGEE. V was trimmed by 0 bases and J by 4 bases, leaving 11 bases between them. CDR3 in DNA: TGTGCCAGCAGCGTAGATGGGCATTCGTACAATGAGCAGTTCTTC. Translating gives CASSVDGHSYNEQFF.

This clone was observed a handful of times. The chain has TRBV30 and TRBJ1-2; D perhaps matches TRBD1 (5 bases). Per the germline V gene, CDR1 is GTSNPN and CDR2 is SVGIG (reference sequence). This CDR3 has 11 amino acids. The germline V and J ends were trimmed by 8 bases and 0 bases, with 7 bases remaining between them. The CDR3 protein is CAGGANYGYTF. Here the CDR3 DNA reads TGTGCCGGAGGGGCTAACTATGGCTACACCTTC.

This clone has ten or more counts. The rearrangement links TRBV5-6 to TRBJ2-1; 7 positions match TRBD2. The length of the CDR3 is 13 residues. Unmatched junction bases numbered 5, after V lost 4 bases and J lost 7 bases. Germline V gene data show CDR1 as SGHDT and CDR2 as YYEEEE. The CDR3 loop reads CASSQAGRNEQFF. The CDR3 DNA sequence: TGTGCCAGCAGCCAAGCGGGGCGAAATGAGCAGTTCTTC.

This clone was seen more than once but under ten times. The chain couples TRBV4-1 to TRBJ2-2; 15 nucleotides match TRBD2. The CDR3 covers 17 residues. Per germline, CDR1 MGHRA and CDR2 YSYEKL. J gave up 4 bases and V 4 bases, and 4 bases lay outside the gene matches. The CDR3 region is CASSPMGLAGGTGELFF. The CDR3 DNA reads as TGCGCCAGCAGCCCGATGGGACTAGCGGGGGGCACCGGGGAGCTGTTTTTT.

This clone was observed a handful of times. The chain combines TRBV30 with TRBJ1-1; maybe TRBD1 (5 bases). The CDR3 extends over 11 amino acids. The germline V gene encodes CDR1 GTSNPN and CDR2 SVGIG (reference sequence). V lost 5 bases and J lost 4, with 8 bases in between. In nucleotides, the CDR3 is TGTGCCTGGGGCAGGGTCACTGAAGCTTTCTTT. Protein: CAWGRVTEAFF.

This clone was recorded a few times. V is TRBV5-4 and J is TRBJ1-1, with a tentative D call TRBD1 (5 bases). Per germline, CDR1 SGHNT and CDR2 YYREEE (reference sequence). Trimming left V 5 bases short and J 4 bases short, with 21 bases between. CDR3 size: 16 residues. The DNA for the CDR3 is TGTGCCAGCAGTTCAAAAACGGGGACCAGCGGCACTGAAGCTTTCTTT. This encodes CASSSKTGTSGTEAFF.

The rearrangement links TRBV11-3 to TRBJ2-1; no clear D gene. There are 12 residues in the CDR3. Germline CDR1 reads SGHNT; CDR2 reads YENEEA. Trimming took off 1 base at V and 7 bases at J, with 5 bases between the two ends. CDR3 in amino acids: CASSLVRNEQFF. DNA of the CDR3: TGTGCCAGCAGCTTAGTGCGGAATGAGCAGTTCTTC.

The chain uses TRBV18 and TRBJ2-7; TRBD2 matches 7 bases. The germline V gene has CDR1 KGHSH and CDR2 LQKENI. V shed 4 bases and J 4 bases; nucleotides not matched to a gene: 4. CDR3 length equals 13 residues. The chain's CDR3 is CASSQPGGYEQYF. The CDR3, as DNA: TGTGCCAGCTCACAACCGGGAGGTTACGAGCAGTACTTC. Filled out from reference TRBV18 and TRBJ2-7, the complete variable domain reads NAGVMQNPRHLVRRRGQEARLRCSPMKGHSHVYWYRQLPEEGLKFMVYLQKENIIDESGMPKERFSAEFPKEGPSILRIQQVVRGDSAAYFCASSQPGGYEQYFGPGTRLTVT.

This clone was seen only a few times. The gene calls are TRBV11-1 and TRBJ1-4; D possibly corresponds to TRBD1 (5 bases). Germline V CDR1 and CDR2: SGHAT, FQDESV (reference sequence). V was clipped by 3 bases and J by 5 bases, with 10 bases between them. The CDR3 covers 14 residues. CDR3 sequence reads: CASSLTAANEKLFF. For the CDR3, the DNA is TGTGCCAGCAGCTTGACAGCTGCAAATGAAAAACTGTTTTTT.

This clone occurred a few times. This sequence joins TRBV6-5 and TRBJ1-1; 7 bases line up with TRBD1. The CDR3 has 13 amino acids. J lost 5 bases, V lost 5 bases, and 5 bases had no gene match. Per germline, CDR1 MNHEY and CDR2 SVGAGI. For the CDR3, the DNA is TGTGCCAGCAGTCTACACAGGGGAACTGAAGCTTTCTTT. Translation gives CASSLHRGTEAFF.

V usage is TRBV4-1 and J usage is TRBJ2-3; D remains unclear. V gave up 0 bases and J gave up 1 base, with 11 bases separating them. CDR1 is MGHRA and CDR2 is YSYEKL in the germline V gene. This CDR3 comprises 16 residues. Written as DNA, the CDR3 is TGCGCCAGCAGCCAAGATCCCGTCCCCCGCACAGATACGCAGTATTTT. The encoded protein is CASSQDPVPRTDTQYF.